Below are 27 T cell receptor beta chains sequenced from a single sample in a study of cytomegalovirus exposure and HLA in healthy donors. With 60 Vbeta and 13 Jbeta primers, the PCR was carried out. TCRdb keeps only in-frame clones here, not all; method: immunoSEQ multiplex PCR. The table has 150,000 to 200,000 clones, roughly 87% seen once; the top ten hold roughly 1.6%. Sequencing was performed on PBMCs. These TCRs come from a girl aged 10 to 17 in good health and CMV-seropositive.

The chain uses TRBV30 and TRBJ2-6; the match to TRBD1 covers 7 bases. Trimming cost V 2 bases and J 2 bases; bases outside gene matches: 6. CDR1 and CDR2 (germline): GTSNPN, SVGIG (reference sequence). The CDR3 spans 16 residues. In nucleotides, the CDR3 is TGTGCCTGGAGTCGAGGGGGCTTAACTGGGGCCAACGTCCTGACTTTC. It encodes CAWSRGGLTGANVLTF.

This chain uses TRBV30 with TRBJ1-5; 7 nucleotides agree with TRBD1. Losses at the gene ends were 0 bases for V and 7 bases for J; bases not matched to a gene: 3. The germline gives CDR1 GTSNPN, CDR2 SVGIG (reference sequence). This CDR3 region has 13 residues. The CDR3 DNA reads TGTGCCTGGAGTGTGACAGGGAGCCAGCCCCAGCATTTT. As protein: CAWSVTGSQPQHF.

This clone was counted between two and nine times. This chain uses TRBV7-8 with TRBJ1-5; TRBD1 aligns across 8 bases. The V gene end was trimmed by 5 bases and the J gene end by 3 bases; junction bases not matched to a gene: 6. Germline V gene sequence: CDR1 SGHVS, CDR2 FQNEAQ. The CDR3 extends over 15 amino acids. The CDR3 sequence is CASSPQQGVNQPQHF. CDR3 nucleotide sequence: TGTGCCAGCAGCCCACAACAGGGGGTCAATCAGCCCCAGCATTTT.

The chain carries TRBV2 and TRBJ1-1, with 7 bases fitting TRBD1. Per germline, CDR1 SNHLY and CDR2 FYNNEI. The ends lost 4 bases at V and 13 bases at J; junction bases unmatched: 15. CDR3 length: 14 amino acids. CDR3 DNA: TGTGCCAGCAGTGGGATACGGGACAGTATACGAGGTTTCTTT. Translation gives CASSGIRDSIRGFF.

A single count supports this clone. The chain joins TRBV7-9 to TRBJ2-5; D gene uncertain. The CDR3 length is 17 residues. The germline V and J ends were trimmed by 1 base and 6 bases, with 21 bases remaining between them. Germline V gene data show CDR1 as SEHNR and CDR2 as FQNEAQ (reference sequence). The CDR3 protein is CASSLVVAVRQEKTQYF. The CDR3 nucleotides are TGTGCCAGCAGCTTAGTTGTGGCAGTGAGGCAAGAGAAGACCCAGTACTTC.

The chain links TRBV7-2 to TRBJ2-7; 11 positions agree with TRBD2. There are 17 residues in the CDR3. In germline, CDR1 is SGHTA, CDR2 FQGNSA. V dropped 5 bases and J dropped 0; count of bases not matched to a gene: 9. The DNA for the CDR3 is TGTGCCAGCAGCCCCCGACTAGCGGGGTTCTCCTCCTACGAGCAGTACTTC. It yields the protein CASSPRLAGFSSYEQYF.

CDR3 bases: TGTGCCAGCTCATTTACTCCAGGGCGGCTCGCCCGGGGGGGCTTTAGCTACGAGCAGTACTTC. Translated, it gives CASSFTPGRLARGGFSYEQYF. The chain has TRBV18 and TRBJ2-7; 8 nucleotides agree with TRBD2. There are 21 residues in the CDR3. The germline V gene has CDR1 KGHSH and CDR2 LQKENI. Unmatched junction bases numbered 27, after V lost 5 bases and J lost 3 bases.

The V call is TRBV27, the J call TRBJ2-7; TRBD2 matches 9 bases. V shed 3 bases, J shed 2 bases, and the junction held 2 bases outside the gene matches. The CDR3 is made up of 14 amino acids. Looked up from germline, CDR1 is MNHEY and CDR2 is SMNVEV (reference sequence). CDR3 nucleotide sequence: TGTGCCAGCAGTTTCAGCGGGGGGCCCTACGAGCAGTACTTC. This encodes CASSFSGGPYEQYF.

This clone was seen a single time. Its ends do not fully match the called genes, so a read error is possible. CDR3 in amino acids: CSSSQGSYGYTF. CDR3 in DNA: TGTTCCAGCAGCCAGGGGAGTTATGGCTACACCTTC. V gene TRBV7-9 combines with J gene TRBJ1-2; perhaps TRBD1 as D (6 bases). Germline V gene data show CDR1 as SEHNR and CDR2 as FQNEAQ (reference sequence). This CDR3 has 12 amino acids.

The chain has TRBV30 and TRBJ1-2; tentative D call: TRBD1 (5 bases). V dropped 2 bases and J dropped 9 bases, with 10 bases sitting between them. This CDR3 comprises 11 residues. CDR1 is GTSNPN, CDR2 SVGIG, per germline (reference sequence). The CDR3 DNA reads TGTGCCTGGAGTTGGGAGGGACGCTACACCTTC. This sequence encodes CAWSWEGRYTF. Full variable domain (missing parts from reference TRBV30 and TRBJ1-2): SQTIHQWPATLVQPVGSPLSLECTVEGTSNPNLYWYRQAAGRGLQLLFYSVGIGQISSEVPQNLSASRPQDRQFILSSKKLLLSDSGFYLCAWSWEGRYTFGSGTRLTVV.

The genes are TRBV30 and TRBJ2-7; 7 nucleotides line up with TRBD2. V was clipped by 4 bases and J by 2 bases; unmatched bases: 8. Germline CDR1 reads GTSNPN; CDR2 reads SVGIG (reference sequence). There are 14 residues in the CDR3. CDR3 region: CAWNPPGRPYEQYF. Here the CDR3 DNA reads TGTGCCTGGAACCCTCCCGGGAGGCCCTACGAGCAGTACTTC. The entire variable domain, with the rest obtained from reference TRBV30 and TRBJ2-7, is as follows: SQTIHQWPATLVQPVGSPLSLECTVEGTSNPNLYWYRQAAGRGLQLLFYSVGIGQISSEVPQNLSASRPQDRQFILSSKKLLLSDSGFYLCAWNPPGRPYEQYFGPGTRLTVT.

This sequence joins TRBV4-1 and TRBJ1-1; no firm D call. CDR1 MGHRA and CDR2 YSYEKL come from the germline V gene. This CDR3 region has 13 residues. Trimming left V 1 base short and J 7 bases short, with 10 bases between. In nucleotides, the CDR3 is TGCGCCAGCAGCCAAGTTACCGGGAGTGAAGCTTTCTTT. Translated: CASSQVTGSEAFF.

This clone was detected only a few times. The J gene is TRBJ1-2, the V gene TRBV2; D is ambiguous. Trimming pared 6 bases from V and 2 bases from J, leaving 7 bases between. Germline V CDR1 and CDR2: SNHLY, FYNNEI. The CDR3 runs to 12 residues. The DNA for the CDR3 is TGTGCCAGCAGCGCGGAAAACTATGGCTACACCTTC. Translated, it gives CASSAENYGYTF.

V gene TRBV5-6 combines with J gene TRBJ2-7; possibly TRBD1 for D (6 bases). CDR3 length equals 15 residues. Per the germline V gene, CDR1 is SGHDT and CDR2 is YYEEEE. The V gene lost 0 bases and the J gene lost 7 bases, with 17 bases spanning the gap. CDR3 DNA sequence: TGTGCCAGCAGCTTGGCTCCGGCAGGGGATGGTGAGCAGTACTTC. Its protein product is CASSLAPAGDGEQYF.

The CDR3 DNA reads TGTGCCAGCAGTTTAAGCAGACCGGGTGGCAATCAGCCCCAGCATTTT. Translating gives CASSLSRPGGNQPQHF. The chain uses TRBV28 and TRBJ1-5, with unresolved D. Per the germline V gene, CDR1 is MDHEN and CDR2 is SYDVKM. This CDR3 is built from 16 residues. V lost 2 bases and J 2 bases, leaving 13 bases between the germline ends. Combining the CDR3 with reference TRBV28 and TRBJ1-5 gives the whole variable domain DVKVTQSSRYLVKRTGEKVFLECVQDMDHENMFWYRQDPGLGLRLIYFSYDVKMKEKGDIPEGYSVSREKKERFSLILESASTNQTSMYLCASSLSRPGGNQPQHFGDGTRLSIL.

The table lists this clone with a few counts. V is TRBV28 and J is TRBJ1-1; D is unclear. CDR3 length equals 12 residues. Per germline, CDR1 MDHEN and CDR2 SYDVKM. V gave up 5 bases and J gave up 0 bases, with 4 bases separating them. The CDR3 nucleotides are TGTGCCAGCAGTATAGTGAACACTGAAGCTTTCTTT. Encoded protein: CASSIVNTEAFF.

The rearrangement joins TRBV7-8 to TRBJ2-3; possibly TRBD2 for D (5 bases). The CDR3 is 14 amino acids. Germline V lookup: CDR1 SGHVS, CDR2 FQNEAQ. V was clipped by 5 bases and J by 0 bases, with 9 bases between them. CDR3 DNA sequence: TGTGCCAGCAGCCCAGAGGGAAGCACAGATACGCAGTATTTT. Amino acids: CASSPEGSTDTQYF. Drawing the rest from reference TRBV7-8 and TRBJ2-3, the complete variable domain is GAGVSQSPRYKVAKRGQDVALRCDPISGHVSLFWYQQALGQGPEFLTYFQNEAQLDKSGLPSDRFFAERPEGSVSTLKIQRTQQEDSAVYLCASSPEGSTDTQYFGPGTRLTVL.

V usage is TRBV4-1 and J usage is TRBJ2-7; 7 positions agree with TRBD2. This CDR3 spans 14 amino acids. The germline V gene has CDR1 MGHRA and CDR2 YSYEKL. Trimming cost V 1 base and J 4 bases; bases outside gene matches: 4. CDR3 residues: CASSQGGGLYEQYF. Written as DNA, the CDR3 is TGCGCCAGCAGCCAAGGGGGGGGACTGTACGAGCAGTACTTC.

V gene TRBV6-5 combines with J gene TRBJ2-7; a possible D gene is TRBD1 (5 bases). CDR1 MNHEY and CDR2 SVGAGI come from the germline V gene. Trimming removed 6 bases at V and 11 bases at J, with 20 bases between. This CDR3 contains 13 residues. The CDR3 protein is CASRQPPTPREYF. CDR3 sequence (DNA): TGTGCCAGCAGGCAACCGCCTACACCCAGGGAGTACTTC.

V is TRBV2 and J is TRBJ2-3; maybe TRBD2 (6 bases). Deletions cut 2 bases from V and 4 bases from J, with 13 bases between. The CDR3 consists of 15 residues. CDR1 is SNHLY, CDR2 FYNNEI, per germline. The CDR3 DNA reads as TGTGCCAGCAGTGAAACGGGACTGTCTGCAGATACGCAGTATTTT. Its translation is CASSETGLSADTQYF.

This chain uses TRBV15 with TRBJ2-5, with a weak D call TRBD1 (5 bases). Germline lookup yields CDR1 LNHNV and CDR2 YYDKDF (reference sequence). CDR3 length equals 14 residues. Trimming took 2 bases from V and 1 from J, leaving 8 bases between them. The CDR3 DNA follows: TGTGCCACCAGCAGACAGGGTCGCCAAGAGACCCAGTACTTC. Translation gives CATSRQGRQETQYF.

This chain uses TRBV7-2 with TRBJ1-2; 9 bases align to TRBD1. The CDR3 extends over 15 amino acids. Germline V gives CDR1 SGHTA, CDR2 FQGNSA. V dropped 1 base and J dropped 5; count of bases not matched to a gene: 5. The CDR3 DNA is TGTGCCAGCAGCTTAGTAACAGGGGGCGGGTATGGCTACACCTTC. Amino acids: CASSLVTGGGYGYTF.

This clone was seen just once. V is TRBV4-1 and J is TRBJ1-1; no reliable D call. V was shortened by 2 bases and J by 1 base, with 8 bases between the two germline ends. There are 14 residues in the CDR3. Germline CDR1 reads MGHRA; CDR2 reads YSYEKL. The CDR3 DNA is TGCGCCAGCAGCCAACTTTCCTGGAACACTGAAGCTTTCTTT. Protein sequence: CASSQLSWNTEAFF.

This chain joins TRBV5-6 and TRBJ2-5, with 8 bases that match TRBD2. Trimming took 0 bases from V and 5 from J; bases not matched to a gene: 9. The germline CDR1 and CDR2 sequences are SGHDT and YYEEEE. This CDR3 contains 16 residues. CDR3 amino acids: CASSLAAGTSWETQYF. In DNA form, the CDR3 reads TGTGCCAGCAGCTTGGCCGCGGGGACTAGTTGGGAGACCCAGTACTTC.

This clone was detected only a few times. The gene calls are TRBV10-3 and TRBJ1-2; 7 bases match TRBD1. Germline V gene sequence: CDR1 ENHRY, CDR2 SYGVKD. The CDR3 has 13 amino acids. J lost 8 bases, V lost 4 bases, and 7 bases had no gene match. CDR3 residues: CAISAGQGVGYTF. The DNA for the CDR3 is TGTGCCATCAGTGCCGGGCAGGGGGTAGGCTACACCTTC.

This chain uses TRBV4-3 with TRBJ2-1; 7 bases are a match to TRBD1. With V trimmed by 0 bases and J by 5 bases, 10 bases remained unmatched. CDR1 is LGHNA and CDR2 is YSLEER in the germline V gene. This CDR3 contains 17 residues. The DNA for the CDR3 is TGCGCCAGCAGCCAAGATCGGGGACAGTTAAGAAACAATGAGCAGTTCTTC. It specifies CASSQDRGQLRNNEQFF.

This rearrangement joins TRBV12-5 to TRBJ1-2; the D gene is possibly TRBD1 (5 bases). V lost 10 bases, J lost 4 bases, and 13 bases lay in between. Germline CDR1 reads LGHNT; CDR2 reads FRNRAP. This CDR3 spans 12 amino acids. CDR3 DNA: TGTGCTATCCAAGACAGTACCTATGGCTACACCTTC. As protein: CAIQDSTYGYTF.